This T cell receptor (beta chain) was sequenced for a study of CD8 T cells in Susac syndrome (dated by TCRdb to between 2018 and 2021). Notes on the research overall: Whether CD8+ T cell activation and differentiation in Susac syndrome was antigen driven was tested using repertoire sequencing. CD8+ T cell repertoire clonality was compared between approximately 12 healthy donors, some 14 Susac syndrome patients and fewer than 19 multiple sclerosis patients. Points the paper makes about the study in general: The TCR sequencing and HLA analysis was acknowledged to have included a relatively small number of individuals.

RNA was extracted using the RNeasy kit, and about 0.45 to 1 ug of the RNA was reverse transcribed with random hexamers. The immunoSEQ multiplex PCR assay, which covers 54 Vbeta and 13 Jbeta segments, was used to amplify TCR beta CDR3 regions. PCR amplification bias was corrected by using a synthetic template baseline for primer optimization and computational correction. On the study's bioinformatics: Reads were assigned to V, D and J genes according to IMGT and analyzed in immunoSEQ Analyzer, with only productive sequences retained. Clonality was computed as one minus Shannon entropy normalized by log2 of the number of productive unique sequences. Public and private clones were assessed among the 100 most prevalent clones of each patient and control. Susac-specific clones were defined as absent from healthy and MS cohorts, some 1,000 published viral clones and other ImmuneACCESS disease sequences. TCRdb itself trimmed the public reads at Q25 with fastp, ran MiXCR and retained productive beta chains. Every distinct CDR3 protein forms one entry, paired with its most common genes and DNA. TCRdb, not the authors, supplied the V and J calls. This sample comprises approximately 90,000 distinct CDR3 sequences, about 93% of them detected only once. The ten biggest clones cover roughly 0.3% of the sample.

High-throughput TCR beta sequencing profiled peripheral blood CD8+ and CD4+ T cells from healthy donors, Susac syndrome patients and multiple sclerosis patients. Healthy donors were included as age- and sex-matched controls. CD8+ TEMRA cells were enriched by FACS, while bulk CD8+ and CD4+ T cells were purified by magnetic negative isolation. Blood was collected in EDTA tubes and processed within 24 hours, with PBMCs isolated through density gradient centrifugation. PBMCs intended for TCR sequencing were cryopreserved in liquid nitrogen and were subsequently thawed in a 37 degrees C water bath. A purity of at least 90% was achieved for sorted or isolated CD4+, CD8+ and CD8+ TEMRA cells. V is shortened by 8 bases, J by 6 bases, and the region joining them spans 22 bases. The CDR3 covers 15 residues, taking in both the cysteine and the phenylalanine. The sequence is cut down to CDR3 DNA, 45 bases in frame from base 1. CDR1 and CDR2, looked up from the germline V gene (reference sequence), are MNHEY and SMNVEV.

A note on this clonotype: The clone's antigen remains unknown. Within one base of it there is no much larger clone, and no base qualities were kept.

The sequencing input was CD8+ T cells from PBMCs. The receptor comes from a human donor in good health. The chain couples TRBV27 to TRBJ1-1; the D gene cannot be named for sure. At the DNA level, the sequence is TGTGCCAGCTTAGATGTGACCTCTCCCCACCCTGAAGCTTTCTTT. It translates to CASLDVTSPHPEAFF.